This TCR beta chain was observed in a study of blood T cell repertoires in COVID-19. Study information: Some COVID-19 samples were acute and others convalescent; all came from the United States, Italy and Spain. PBMCs, B-cell-depleted T cells, or T cells provided the cDNA or gDNA that made up the material.

Per the original data handling: Reference gene primers were amplified, and this amplification served to estimate nucleated cell counts. TCRdb's table, derived via immunoSEQ multiplex PCR, lists solely in-frame clones and lacks some. Clone size and the V and J calls come from that table; the DNA yielded D and trimming. This table holds about 150,000 clones, 80% found once. V shed 2 bases, J shed 0 bases, and the junction held 13 bases outside the gene matches. This CDR3 contains 18 residues. Germline V gene sequence: CDR1 SGHDT, CDR2 YYEEEE. The material sequenced was peripheral blood. The clonotype originates from a man aged 60 to 75 with acute or convalescent COVID-19. The rearrangement uses TRBV5-6 and TRBJ2-7; 8 bases match TRBD2. The CDR3 protein is CASSLRLSGGPSSYEQYF. The CDR3 DNA follows: TGTGCCAGCAGCTTAAGGCTCAGCGGGGGTCCAAGCTCCTACGAGCAGTACTTC.